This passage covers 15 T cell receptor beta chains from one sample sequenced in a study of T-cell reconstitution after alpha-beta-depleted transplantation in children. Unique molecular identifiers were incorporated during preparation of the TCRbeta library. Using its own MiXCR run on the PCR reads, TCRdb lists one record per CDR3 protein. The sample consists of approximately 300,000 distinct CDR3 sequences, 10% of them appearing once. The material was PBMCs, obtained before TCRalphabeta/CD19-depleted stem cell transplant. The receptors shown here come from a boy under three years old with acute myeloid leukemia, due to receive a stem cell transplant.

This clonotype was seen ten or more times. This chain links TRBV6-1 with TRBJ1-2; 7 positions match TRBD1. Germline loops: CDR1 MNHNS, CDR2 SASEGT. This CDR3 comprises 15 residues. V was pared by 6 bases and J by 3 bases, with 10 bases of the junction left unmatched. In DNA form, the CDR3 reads TGTGCCAGCAGCCCGAGATTGGGACAGTACTATGGCTACACCTTC. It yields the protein CASSPRLGQYYGYTF.

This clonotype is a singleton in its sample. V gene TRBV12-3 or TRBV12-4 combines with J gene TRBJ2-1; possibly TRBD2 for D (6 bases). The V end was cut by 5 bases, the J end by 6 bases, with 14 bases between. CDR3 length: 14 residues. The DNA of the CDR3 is TGTGCCAGCAGTCTCAGGGACTCCAGCAATGAGCAGTTCTTC. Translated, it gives CASSLRDSSNEQFF.

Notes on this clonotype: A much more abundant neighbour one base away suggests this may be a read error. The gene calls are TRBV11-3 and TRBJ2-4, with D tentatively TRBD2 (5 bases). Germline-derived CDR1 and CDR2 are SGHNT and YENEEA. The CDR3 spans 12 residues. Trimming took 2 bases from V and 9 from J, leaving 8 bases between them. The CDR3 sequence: CASSLIGGIQYF. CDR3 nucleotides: TGTGCCAGCAGCTTAATTGGAGGCATTCAGTACTTC.

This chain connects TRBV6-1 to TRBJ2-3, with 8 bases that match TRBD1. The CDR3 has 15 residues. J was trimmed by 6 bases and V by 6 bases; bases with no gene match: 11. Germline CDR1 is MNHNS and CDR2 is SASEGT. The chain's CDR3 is CASSSRGRDLDTQYF. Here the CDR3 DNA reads TGTGCCAGCAGCTCCAGGGGGCGGGATTTGGATACGCAGTATTTT.

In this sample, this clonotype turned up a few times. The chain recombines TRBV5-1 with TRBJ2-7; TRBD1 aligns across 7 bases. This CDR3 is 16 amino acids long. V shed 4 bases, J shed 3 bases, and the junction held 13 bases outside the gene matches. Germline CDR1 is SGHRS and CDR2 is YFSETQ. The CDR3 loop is CASSQNPGQSYYEQYF. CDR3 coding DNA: TGCGCCAGCAGCCAGAATCCGGGACAGAGCTACTACGAGCAGTACTTC.

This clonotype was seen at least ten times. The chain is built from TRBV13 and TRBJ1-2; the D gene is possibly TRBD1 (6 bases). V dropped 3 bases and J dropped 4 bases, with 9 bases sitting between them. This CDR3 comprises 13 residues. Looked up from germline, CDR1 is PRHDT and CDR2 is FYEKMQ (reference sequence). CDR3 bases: TGTGCCAGCAGCTTGAACAGGGTCTATGGCTACACCTTC. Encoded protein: CASSLNRVYGYTF.

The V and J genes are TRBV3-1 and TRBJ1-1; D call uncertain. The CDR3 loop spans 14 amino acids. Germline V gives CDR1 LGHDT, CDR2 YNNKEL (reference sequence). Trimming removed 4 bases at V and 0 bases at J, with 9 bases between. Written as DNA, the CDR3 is TGTGCCAGCAGCCCCCAAAGATTGAACACTGAAGCTTTCTTT. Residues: CASSPQRLNTEAFF.

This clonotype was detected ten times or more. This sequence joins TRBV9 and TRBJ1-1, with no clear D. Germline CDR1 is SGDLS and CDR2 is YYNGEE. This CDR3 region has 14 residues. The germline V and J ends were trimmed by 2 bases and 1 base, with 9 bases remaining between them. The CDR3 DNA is TGTGCCAGCAGCGTTGGCCGGGGGAACACTGAAGCTTTCTTT. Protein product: CASSVGRGNTEAFF.

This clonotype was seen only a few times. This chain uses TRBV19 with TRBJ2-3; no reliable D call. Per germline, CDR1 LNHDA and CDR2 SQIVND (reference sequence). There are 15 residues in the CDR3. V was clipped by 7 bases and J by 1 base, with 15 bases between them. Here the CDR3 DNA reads TGTGCCAGTAAGCCCCAATCGGACCGCACAGATACGCAGTATTTT. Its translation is CASKPQSDRTDTQYF.

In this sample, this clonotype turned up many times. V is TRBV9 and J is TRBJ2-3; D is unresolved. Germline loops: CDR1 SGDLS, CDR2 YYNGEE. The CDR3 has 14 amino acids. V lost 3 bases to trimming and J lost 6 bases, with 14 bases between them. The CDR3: CASSDEVGLDTQYF. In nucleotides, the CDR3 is TGTGCCAGCAGCGATGAGGTGGGTCTTGATACGCAGTATTTT.

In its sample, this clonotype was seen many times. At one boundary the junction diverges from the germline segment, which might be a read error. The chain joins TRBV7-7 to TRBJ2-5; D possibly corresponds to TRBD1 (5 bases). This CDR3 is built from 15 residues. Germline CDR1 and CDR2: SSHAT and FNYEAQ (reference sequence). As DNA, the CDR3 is TGTGCTAGCAGCTTAGGGCGGCAGGGCCCAGAGACCCAGTACTTC. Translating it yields CASSLGRQGPETQYF.

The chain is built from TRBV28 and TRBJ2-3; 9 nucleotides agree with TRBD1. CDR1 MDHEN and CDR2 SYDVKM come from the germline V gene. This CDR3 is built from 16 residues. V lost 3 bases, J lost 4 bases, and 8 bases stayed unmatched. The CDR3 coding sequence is TGTGCCAGCAGTTTCCGGGACAGGGTCAAATCAGATACGCAGTATTTT. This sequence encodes CASSFRDRVKSDTQYF.

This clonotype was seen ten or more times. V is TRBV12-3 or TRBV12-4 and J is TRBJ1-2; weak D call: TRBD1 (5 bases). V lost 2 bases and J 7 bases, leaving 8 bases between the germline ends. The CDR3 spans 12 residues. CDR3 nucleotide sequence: TGTGCCAGCAGTTTATCAGGGATTGGCTACACCTTC. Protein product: CASSLSGIGYTF.

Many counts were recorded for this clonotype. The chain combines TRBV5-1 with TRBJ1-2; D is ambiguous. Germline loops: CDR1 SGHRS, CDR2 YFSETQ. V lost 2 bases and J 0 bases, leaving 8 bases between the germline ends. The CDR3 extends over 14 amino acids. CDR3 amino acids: CASSFTQSNYGYTF. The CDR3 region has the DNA TGCGCCAGCAGCTTTACTCAATCTAACTATGGCTACACCTTC.

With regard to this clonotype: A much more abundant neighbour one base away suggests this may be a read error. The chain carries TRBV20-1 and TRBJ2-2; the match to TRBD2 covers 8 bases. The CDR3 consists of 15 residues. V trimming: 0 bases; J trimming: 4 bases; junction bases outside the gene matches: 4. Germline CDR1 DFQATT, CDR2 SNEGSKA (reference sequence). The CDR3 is CSARETGLVTGELFF. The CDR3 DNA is TGCAGTGCTAGAGAGACGGGACTAGTCACCGGGGAGCTGTTTTTT.